Presented here are 20 T cell receptor beta chains from one specimen sequenced in a study of blood T cell repertoires in COVID-19. Assay: immunoSEQ multiplex PCR; the TCRdb copy retains only in-frame clones and omits some. The sample records approximately 300,000 clones, around 90% being singletons. The sample consisted of PBMCs or T cells enriched from blood (not recorded which). These receptors were taken from a woman in her twenties or thirties who had recovered from COVID-19.

V usage is TRBV2 and J usage is TRBJ2-2; no firm D call. The germline V gene encodes CDR1 SNHLY and CDR2 FYNNEI. The CDR3 extends over 14 amino acids. The V end lost 5 bases, the J end lost 1 base, and 8 bases lay between the germline ends. CDR3 coding DNA: TGTGCCAGCAGTCCGCAGATGAACACCGGGGAGCTGTTTTTT. As protein: CASSPQMNTGELFF.

This clone appeared a single time. This rearrangement joins TRBV4-2 to TRBJ1-2; TRBD1 is a possible D gene (5 bases). The CDR3 covers 15 residues. The V gene's germline CDR1 is LGHNA and CDR2 YNFKEQ. V lost 1 base and J 4 bases, leaving 13 bases between the germline ends. In DNA, the CDR3 is TGTGCCAGCAGCCAAGTAGGAGGGGTCTCCTATGGCTACACCTTC. Translated: CASSQVGGVSYGYTF.

The J gene is TRBJ1-3, the V gene TRBV30; TRBD1 matches 7 bases. There are 15 residues in the CDR3. After removal of 4 bases from V and 4 bases from J, the junction contained 10 bases not matched to a gene. From germline, CDR1 is GTSNPN and CDR2 SVGIG (reference sequence). CDR3 in DNA: TGTGCCTGGAACACCCCGGGACAGCAAGGAAACACCATATATTTT. Encoded protein: CAWNTPGQQGNTIYF.

V and J are TRBV4-3 and TRBJ2-7; the match to TRBD2 covers 8 bases. CDR1 and CDR2 from the germline V gene are LGHNA and YSLEER. The CDR3 is 20 amino acids. Germline trimming cut 1 base from V and 4 bases from J; bases unmatched to any gene: 21. CDR3 DNA sequence: TGCGCCAGCAGCCAAGTGTGGCTAGCGGGCGGAAGCGCCGGGCCTTACGAGCAGTACTTC. It yields the protein CASSQVWLAGGSAGPYEQYF.

This chain links TRBV5-4 with TRBJ1-2, with D maybe TRBD1 (5 bases). Looked up from germline, CDR1 is SGHNT and CDR2 is YYREEE (reference sequence). Trimming took 5 bases from V and 5 from J, leaving 7 bases between them. This CDR3 comprises 11 residues. The CDR3 protein is CASRGGYGYTF. DNA of the CDR3: TGTGCCAGCAGGGGGGGGTATGGCTACACCTTC.

J is TRBJ2-2 and V is TRBV19; a possible D gene is TRBD2 (6 bases). The CDR3 totals 16 residues. The germline V and J ends were trimmed by 5 bases and 7 bases, with 20 bases remaining between them. Germline CDR1 is LNHDA and CDR2 is SQIVND (reference sequence). The CDR3 loop is CASSSSGGPLGGELFF. The CDR3 coding sequence is TGTGCCAGTAGTTCCTCCGGGGGACCCCTTGGCGGGGAGCTGTTTTTT. Filled out from reference TRBV19 and TRBJ2-2, the complete variable domain reads DGGITQSPKYLFRKEGQNVTLSCEQNLNHDAMYWYRQDPGQGLRLIYYSQIVNDFQKGDIAEGYSVSREKKESFPLTVTSAQKNPTAFYLCASSSSGGPLGGELFFGEGSRLTVL.

This clone was detected only once. CDR3 coding DNA: TGTGCCAGCAGCTTTGGACACTTGAACACTGAAGCTTTCTTT. Amino acids: CASSFGHLNTEAFF. The chain joins TRBV5-4 to TRBJ1-1; D is perhaps TRBD1 (5 bases). The V gene's germline CDR1 is SGHNT and CDR2 YYREEE (reference sequence). V was clipped by 2 bases and J by 0 bases, with 8 bases between them. This CDR3 comprises 14 residues.

V usage is TRBV7-6 and J usage is TRBJ1-6; TRBD1 matches at 7 bases. J gave up 4 bases and V 4 bases, and 7 bases lay outside the gene matches. The CDR3 sequence is 16 residues long. Per the germline V gene, CDR1 is SGHVS and CDR2 is FNYEAQ. The CDR3 nucleotides read TGTGCCAGCAGCTCCGAGGGGGCGTCATATAATTCACCCCTCCACTTT. The encoded protein is CASSSEGASYNSPLHF. The variable domain in full, with the rest retrieved from reference TRBV7-6 and TRBJ1-6, is GAGVSQSPRYKVTKRGQDVALRCDPISGHVSLYWYRQALGQGPEFLTYFNYEAQQDKSGLPNDRFSAERPEGSISTLTIQRTEQRDSAMYRCASSSEGASYNSPLHFGNGTRLTVT.

This clone was picked up one time. The V call is TRBV7-3, the J call TRBJ2-1; tentatively, D is TRBD1 (5 bases). This CDR3 is built from 13 residues. Germline loops: CDR1 SGHTA, CDR2 FQGTGA. Trimming pared 1 base from V and 14 bases from J, leaving 15 bases between. The CDR3 is CASSLNPYQGKFF. The CDR3 DNA sequence: TGTGCCAGCAGCTTAAACCCCTACCAGGGAAAGTTCTTC.

The chain links TRBV6-5 to TRBJ1-4, with D perhaps TRBD1 (5 bases). The germline gives CDR1 MNHEY, CDR2 SVGAGI. The CDR3 runs 13 residues. V was trimmed by 4 bases and J by 4 bases, leaving 7 bases between them. CDR3 residues: CASSSGRNEKLFF. The DNA for the CDR3 is TGTGCCAGCAGTTCAGGGCGTAATGAAAAACTGTTTTTT.

V gene TRBV30 combines with J gene TRBJ1-2, with 7 bases identical to TRBD1. Germline values: CDR1 GTSNPN, CDR2 SVGIG (reference sequence). The CDR3 length is 15 residues. Germline trimming cut 1 base from V and 3 bases from J; bases unmatched to any gene: 8. The CDR3 sequence is CAWSATGVWYYGYTF. The CDR3, as DNA: TGTGCCTGGAGTGCAACAGGGGTTTGGTACTATGGCTACACCTTC.

The chain couples TRBV6-2 or TRBV6-3 to TRBJ1-1; possibly TRBD1 for D (5 bases). CDR1 and CDR2 from the germline V gene are MNHEY and SVGEGT. CDR3 size: 16 residues. The ends were cut back, 5 bases at V and 1 base at J, with 17 bases in the middle. CDR3 bases: TGTGCCAGCAGTAACCCCGGGGGATGGGCGAACACTGAAGCTTTCTTT. This gives the protein CASSNPGGWANTEAFF.

Concerning this clone itself: Other DNA variants within this sample encode the same CDR3. The V call is TRBV18, the J call TRBJ1-2, with 9 bases lining up with TRBD1. Losses at the gene ends were 3 bases for V and 4 bases for J; bases not matched to a gene: 0. CDR3 length: 13 amino acids. Germline V gene sequence: CDR1 KGHSH, CDR2 LQKENI. The CDR3 bases are TGTGCCAGCTCACCGGACAGGGGCTATGGCTACACCTTC. This codes for CASSPDRGYGYTF.

The rearrangement uses TRBV4-1 and TRBJ1-4; no clear D gene. This CDR3 contains 14 residues. The ends were cut back, 1 base at V and 8 bases at J, with 11 bases in the middle. In germline, CDR1 is MGHRA, CDR2 YSYEKL. CDR3 amino acids: CASSQGPDTEKLFF. The CDR3 region has the DNA TGCGCCAGCAGCCAAGGCCCCGACACGGAAAAACTGTTTTTT.

The chain links TRBV24-1 to TRBJ1-5, with D unclear. This CDR3 has 14 amino acids. The germline V gene has CDR1 KGHDR and CDR2 SFDVKD. V dropped 3 bases and J dropped 6 bases, with 11 bases sitting between them. The CDR3 loop is CATSDAGRFQPQHF. The CDR3 nucleotides are TGTGCCACCAGTGATGCGGGGAGGTTTCAGCCCCAGCATTTT.

The genes are TRBV19 and TRBJ2-6; TRBD2 matches 7 bases. Germline-derived CDR1 and CDR2 are LNHDA and SQIVND (reference sequence). This CDR3 comprises 15 residues. V was pared by 4 bases and J by 2 bases, with 2 bases of the junction left unmatched. DNA for the CDR3: TGTGCCAGTAGTACGGGGGGAACTGGGGCCAACGTCCTGACTTTC. Translation: CASSTGGTGANVLTF. The whole variable domain, filled in from reference TRBV19 and TRBJ2-6, reads DGGITQSPKYLFRKEGQNVTLSCEQNLNHDAMYWYRQDPGQGLRLIYYSQIVNDFQKGDIAEGYSVSREKKESFPLTVTSAQKNPTAFYLCASSTGGTGANVLTFGAGSRLTVL.

This clone was detected once. The J gene is TRBJ1-1, the V gene TRBV18, with TRBD1 matching 7 bases. Germline V gives CDR1 KGHSH, CDR2 LQKENI. J lost 0 bases, V lost 1 base, and 5 bases had no gene match. The CDR3 length is 16 residues. The CDR3 DNA reads as TGTGCCAGCTCACCACAGGGGGCAGGGATGAACACTGAAGCTTTCTTT. Its translation is CASSPQGAGMNTEAFF. Filled out from reference TRBV18 and TRBJ1-1, the complete variable domain reads NAGVMQNPRHLVRRRGQEARLRCSPMKGHSHVYWYRQLPEEGLKFMVYLQKENIIDESGMPKERFSAEFPKEGPSILRIQQVVRGDSAAYFCASSPQGAGMNTEAFFGQGTRLTVV.

The chain carries TRBV2 and TRBJ1-2; D ambiguous. Trimming removed 7 bases at V and 4 bases at J, with 16 bases between. The CDR3 has 14 residues. The germline V gene has CDR1 SNHLY and CDR2 FYNNEI. CDR3 coding DNA: TGTGCCAGCACTATAGGCGGCCGCGCCTATGGCTACACCTTC. It specifies CASTIGGRAYGYTF.

The rearrangement uses TRBV4-1 and TRBJ1-3; D not certain. Trimming removed 2 bases at V and 7 bases at J, with 15 bases between. This CDR3 is built from 15 residues. Germline loops: CDR1 MGHRA, CDR2 YSYEKL. The CDR3 DNA is TGCGCCAGCAGCCAACCCACGGGGTCACGTAACACCATATATTTT. Translation gives CASSQPTGSRNTIYF.

This rearrangement joins TRBV2 to TRBJ2-5; a weak D match, TRBD1 (6 bases). Germline V gives CDR1 SNHLY, CDR2 FYNNEI. This CDR3 has 16 amino acids. The V gene lost 9 bases and the J gene lost 0 bases, with 20 bases spanning the gap. In nucleotides, the CDR3 is TGTGCCAGTAGGTCTCCCCTAGGACAGTACCAAGAGACCCAGTACTTC. Translated, it gives CASRSPLGQYQETQYF.